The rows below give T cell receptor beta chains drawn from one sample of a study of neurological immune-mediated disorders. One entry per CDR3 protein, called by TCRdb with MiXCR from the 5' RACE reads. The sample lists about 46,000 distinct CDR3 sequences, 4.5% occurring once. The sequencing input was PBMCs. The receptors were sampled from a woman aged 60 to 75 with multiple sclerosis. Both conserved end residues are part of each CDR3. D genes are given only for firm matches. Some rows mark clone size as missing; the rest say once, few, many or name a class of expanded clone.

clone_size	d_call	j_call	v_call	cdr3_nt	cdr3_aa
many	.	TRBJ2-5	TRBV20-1	TGCAGTGCTAGAGATCTGAGAGGCCAAGAGACCCAGTACTTC	CSARDLRGQETQYF
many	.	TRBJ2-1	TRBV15	TGTGCCACCAGCAGAGTTAGGCCCTCCTACAATGAGCAGTTCTTC	CATSRVRPSYNEQFF
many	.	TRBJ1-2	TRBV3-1	TGTGCCAGCAGCCAGGGCTATGGCTACACCTTC	CASSQGYGYTF
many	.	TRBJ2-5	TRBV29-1	TGCAGCGTTGACTGGCAGAGAGAGACCCAGTACTTC	CSVDWQRETQYF
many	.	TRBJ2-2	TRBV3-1	TGTGCCAGCAGCCAACTCGGACCAAACACCGGGGAGCTGTTTTTT	CASSQLGPNTGELFF
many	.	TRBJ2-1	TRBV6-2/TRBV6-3	TGTGCCAGCAGTACGGTAAATGAGCAGTTCTTC	CASSTVNEQFF
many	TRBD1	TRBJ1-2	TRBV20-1	TGCAGTGCTAGTGGCCTCGGACAGGGAGACTATGGCTACACCTTC	CSASGLGQGDYGYTF
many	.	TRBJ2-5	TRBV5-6	TGTGCCAGCAGCTCGGGGTCTGCAGAGACCCAGTACTTC	CASSSGSAETQYF
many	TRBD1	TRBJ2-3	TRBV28	TGTGCCAGCCGGCTGCCAGGGGGCCACACAGATACGCAGTATTTT	CASRLPGGHTDTQYF
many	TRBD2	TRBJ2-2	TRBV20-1	TGCAGTGCTTCCCGAGCGGGGCTGAACACCGGGGAGCTGTTTTTT	CSASRAGLNTGELFF
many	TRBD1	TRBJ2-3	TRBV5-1	TGCGCCAGCAGCTTGCTGGCAGGGGGAACAGATACGCAGTATTTT	CASSLLAGGTDTQYF
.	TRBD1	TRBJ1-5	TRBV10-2	TGCGCCAGCAGGGGGACAGGGGACAATCAGCCCCAGCATTTT	CASRGTGDNQPQHF
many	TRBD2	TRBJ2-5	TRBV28	TGTGCCAGCAGTTTCCCCGTAGCGGGGGGCGGGGAGACCCAGTACTTC	CASSFPVAGGGETQYF
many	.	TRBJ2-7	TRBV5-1	TGCGCCAGCAGCTTGCTGGGAGGCGAGCAGTACTTC	CASSLLGGEQYF
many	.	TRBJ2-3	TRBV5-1	TGCGCCAGCAGCTTGAGTCACGGGGACACCCTCGGCACAGATACGCAGTATTTT	CASSLSHGDTLGTDTQYF
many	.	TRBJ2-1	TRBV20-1	TGCAGTGCGGCCGGAGGACGTAATGAGCAGTTCTTC	CSAAGGRNEQFF
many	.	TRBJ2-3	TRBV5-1	TGCGCCAGCAGCCTAGGAGGGGCGGAGGTCTCAGATACGCAGTATTTT	CASSLGGAEVSDTQYF
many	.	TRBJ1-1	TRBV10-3	TGTGCCATCAGCGGATATATCGGGGGCCAGGCTGAAGCTTTCTTT	CAISGYIGGQAEAFF
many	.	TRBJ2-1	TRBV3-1	TGTGCCAGCAGCCTACTAGTAGATGAGCAGTTCTTC	CASSLLVDEQFF
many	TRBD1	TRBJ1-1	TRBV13	TGTGCCAGCAGCATGTACAGGGGGGAAGCTTTCTTT	CASSMYRGEAFF
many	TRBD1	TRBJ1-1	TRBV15	TGTGCCACCAGCAGAGACCCTGCGGGCAGGGGGGCGTTGGCTGAAGCTTTCTTT	CATSRDPAGRGALAEAFF
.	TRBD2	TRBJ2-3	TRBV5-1	TGCGCCAGCAGCTTGGCGGCTAGCGGGAGGCCGGATACGCAGTATTTT	CASSLAASGRPDTQYF
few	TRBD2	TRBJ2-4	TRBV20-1	TGCAGTGCTCCGAGGGCGGGGGAAAACATTCAGTACTTC	CSAPRAGENIQYF
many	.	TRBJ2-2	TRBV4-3	TGCGCCAGCAGCCCCAACAGGAACACCGGGGAGCTGTTTTTT	CASSPNRNTGELFF
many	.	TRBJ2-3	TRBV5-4	TGTGCCAGCGGCCCGGACAGCACAGATACGCAGTATTTT	CASGPDSTDTQYF
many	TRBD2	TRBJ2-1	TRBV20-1	TGCAGTGCTAGAGGGCGGGAGTGGGGGAATGAGCAGTTCTTC	CSARGREWGNEQFF
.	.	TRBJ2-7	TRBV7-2	TGTGCCAGCAGCTTCACGGGATACGAGCAGTACTTC	CASSFTGYEQYF
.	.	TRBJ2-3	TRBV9	TGTGCCAGCAGCGTACATTTTGAAACAGATACGCAGTATTTT	CASSVHFETDTQYF
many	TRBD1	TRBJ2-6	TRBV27	TGTGCCAGCAGTTTAGACAGGGATGGGGCCAACGTCCTGACTTTC	CASSLDRDGANVLTF
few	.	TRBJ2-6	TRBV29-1	TGCAGCGTCCTGGGGGCTACCGGGGCCAACGTCCTGACTTTC	CSVLGATGANVLTF